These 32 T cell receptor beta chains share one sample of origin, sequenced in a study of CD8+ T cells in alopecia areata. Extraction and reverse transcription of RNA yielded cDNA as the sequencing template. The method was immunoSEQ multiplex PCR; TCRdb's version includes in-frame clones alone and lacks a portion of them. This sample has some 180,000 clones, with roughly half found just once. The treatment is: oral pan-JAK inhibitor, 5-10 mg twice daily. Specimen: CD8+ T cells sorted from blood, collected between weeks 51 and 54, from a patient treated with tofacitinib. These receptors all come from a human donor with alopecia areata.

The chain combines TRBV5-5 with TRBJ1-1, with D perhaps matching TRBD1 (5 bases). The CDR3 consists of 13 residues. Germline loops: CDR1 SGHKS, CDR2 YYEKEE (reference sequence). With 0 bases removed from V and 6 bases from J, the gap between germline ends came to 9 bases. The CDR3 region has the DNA TGTGCCAGCAGCTTGGAGGGGCTAGCTGAAGCTTTCTTT. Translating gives CASSLEGLAEAFF.

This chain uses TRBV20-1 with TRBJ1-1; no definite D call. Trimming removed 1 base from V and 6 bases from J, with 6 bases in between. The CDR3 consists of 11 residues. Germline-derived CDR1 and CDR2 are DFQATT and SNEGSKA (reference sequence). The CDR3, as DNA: TGCAGTGCTAGAGGTCTCGCTGAAGCTTTCTTT. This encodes CSARGLAEAFF.

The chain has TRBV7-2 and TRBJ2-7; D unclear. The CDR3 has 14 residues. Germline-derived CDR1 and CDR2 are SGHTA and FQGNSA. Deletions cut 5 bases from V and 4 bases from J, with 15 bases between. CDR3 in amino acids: CASSPRLSVYEQYF. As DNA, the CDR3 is TGTGCCAGCAGCCCCCGCTTGTCGGTGTACGAGCAGTACTTC.

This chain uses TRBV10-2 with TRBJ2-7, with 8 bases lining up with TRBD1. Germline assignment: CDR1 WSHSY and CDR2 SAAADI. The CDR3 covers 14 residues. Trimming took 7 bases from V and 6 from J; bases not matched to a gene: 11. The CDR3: CASIGGTGTGEQYF. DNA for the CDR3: TGCGCCAGCATAGGTGGGACAGGAACCGGCGAGCAGTACTTC.

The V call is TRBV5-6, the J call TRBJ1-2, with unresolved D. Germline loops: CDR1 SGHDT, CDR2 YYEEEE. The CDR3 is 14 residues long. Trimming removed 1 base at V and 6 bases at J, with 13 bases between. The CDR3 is CASSLKGLLHGYTF. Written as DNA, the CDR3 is TGTGCCAGCAGCTTGAAAGGCCTATTACATGGCTACACCTTC.

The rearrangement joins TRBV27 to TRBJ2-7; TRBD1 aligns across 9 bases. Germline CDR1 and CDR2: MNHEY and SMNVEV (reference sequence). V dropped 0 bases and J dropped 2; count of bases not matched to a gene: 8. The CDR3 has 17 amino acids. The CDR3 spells CASSLSSGTGNPYEQYF. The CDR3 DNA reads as TGTGCCAGCAGTTTATCCTCCGGGACAGGGAACCCCTACGAGCAGTACTTC.

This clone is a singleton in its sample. Written as DNA, the CDR3 is TGTGCCAGCAAGGGCGGGGGGGCCGAGGAGCAGTTCTTC. Residues: CASKGGGAEEQFF. The rearrangement joins TRBV6-1 to TRBJ2-1; TRBD2 matches at 9 bases. The CDR3 has 13 amino acids. Germline V lookup: CDR1 MNHNS, CDR2 SASEGT. V shed 7 bases, J shed 10 bases, and the junction held 8 bases outside the gene matches.

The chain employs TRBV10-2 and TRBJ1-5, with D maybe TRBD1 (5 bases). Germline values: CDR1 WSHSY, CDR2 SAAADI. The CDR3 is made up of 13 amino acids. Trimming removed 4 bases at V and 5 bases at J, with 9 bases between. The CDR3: CASSAQGYQPQHF. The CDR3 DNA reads TGCGCCAGCAGTGCCCAGGGTTATCAGCCCCAGCATTTT.

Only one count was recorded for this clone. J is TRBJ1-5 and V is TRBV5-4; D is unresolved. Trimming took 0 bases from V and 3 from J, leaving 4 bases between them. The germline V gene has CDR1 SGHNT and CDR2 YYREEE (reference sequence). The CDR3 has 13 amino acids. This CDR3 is CASSLGTNQPQHF. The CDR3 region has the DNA TGTGCCAGCAGCTTGGGGACCAATCAGCCCCAGCATTTT.

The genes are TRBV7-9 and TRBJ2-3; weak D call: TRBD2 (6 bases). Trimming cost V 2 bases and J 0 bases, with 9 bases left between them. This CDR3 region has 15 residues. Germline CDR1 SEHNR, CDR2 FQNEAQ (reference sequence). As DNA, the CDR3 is TGTGCCAGCAGCTTACTTAGCGGAAGCACAGATACGCAGTATTTT. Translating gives CASSLLSGSTDTQYF.

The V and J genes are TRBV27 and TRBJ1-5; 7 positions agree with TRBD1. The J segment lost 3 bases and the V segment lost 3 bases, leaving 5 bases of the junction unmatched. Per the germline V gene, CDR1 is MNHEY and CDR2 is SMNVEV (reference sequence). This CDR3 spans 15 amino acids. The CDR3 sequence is CASSFGTGDNQPQHF. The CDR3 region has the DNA TGTGCCAGCAGTTTTGGAACAGGGGACAATCAGCCCCAGCATTTT.

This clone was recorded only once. The CDR3 protein is CASSWDRSNYGYTF. Written as DNA, the CDR3 is TGTGCCAGCAGCTGGGACAGATCAAACTATGGCTACACCTTC. This rearrangement joins TRBV5-6 to TRBJ1-2, with TRBD1 matching 7 bases. The trim removed 3 bases at V and 2 bases at J, leaving 4 bases unmatched. This CDR3 is 14 amino acids long. Germline V gene data show CDR1 as SGHDT and CDR2 as YYEEEE.

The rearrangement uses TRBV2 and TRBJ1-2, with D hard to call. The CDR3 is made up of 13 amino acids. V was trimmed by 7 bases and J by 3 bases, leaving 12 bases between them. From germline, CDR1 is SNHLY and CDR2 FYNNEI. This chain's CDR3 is CASTPGLDYGYTF. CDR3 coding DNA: TGTGCCAGCACTCCCGGGCTCGACTATGGCTACACCTTC.

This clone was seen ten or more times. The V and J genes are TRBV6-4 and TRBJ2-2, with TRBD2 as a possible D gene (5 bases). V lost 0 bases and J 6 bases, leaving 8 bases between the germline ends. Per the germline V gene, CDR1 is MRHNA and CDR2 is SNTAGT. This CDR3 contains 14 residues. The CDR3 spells CASSDSRDPGELFF. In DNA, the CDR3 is TGTGCCAGCAGTGACTCGAGGGATCCCGGGGAGCTGTTTTTT.

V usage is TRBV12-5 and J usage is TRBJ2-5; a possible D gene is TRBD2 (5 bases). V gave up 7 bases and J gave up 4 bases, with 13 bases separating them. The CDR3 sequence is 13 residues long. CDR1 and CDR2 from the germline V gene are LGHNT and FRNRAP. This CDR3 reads CASALRGLETQYF. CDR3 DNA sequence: TGTGCTAGTGCCCTTCGAGGGTTAGAGACCCAGTACTTC.

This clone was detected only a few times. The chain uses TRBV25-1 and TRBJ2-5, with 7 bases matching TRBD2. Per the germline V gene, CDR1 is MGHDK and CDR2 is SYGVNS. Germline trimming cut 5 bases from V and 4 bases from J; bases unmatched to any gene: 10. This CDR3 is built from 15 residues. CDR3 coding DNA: TGTGCCAGCAGTAGTCGCGGGGGAGGAGGAGAGACCCAGTACTTC. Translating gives CASSSRGGGGETQYF.

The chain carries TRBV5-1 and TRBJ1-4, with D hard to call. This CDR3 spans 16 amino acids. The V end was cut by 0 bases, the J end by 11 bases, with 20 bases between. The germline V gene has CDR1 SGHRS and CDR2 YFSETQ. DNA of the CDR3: TGCGCCAGCAGCTTGGAGTCGGCGGGCCGACCGGACAAACTGTTTTTT. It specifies CASSLESAGRPDKLFF.

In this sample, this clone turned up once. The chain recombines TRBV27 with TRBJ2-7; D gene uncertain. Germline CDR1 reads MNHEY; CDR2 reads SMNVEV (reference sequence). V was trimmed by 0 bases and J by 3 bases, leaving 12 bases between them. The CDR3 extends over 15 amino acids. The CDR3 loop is CASSLSGPSLYEQYF. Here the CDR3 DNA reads TGTGCCAGCAGTTTATCAGGCCCGTCCCTCTACGAGCAGTACTTC.

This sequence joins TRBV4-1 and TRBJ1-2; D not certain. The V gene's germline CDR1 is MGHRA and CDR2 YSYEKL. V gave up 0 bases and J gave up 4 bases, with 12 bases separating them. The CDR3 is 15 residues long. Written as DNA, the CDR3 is TGCGCCAGCAGCCAAGATTCGAGAACTCTCTATGGCTACACCTTC. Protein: CASSQDSRTLYGYTF.

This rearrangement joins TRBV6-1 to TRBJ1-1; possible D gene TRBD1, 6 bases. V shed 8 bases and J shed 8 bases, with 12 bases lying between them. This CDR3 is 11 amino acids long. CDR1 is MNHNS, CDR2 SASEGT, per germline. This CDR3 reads CASERGFEAFF. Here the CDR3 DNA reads TGTGCCAGCGAGAGGGGGTTCGAAGCTTTCTTT.

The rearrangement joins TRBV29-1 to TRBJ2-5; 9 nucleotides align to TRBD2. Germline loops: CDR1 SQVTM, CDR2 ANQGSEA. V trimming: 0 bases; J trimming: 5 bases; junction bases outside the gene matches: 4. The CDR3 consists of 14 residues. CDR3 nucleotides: TGCAGCGTTGAAGAGCGGGGGGGCCGGGAGACCCAGTACTTC. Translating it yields CSVEERGGRETQYF. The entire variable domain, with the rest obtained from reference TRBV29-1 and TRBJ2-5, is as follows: SAVISQKPSRDICQRGTSLTIQCQVDSQVTMMFWYRQQPGQSLTLIATANQGSEATYESGFVIDKFPISRPNLTFSTLTVSNMSPEDSSIYLCSVEERGGRETQYFGPGTRLLVL.

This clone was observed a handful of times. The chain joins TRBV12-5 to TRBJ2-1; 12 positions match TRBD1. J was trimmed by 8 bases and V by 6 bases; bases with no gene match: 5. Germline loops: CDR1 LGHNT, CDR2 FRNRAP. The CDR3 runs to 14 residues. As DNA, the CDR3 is TGTGCTAGTGGCCGGGACAGGGGGCTCTATGAGCAGTTCTTC. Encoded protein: CASGRDRGLYEQFF.

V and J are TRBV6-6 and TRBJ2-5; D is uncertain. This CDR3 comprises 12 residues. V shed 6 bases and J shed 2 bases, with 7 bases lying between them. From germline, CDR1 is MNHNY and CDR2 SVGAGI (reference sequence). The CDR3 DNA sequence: TGTGCCAGCAGACCTGTTCAAGAGACCCAGTACTTC. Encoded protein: CASRPVQETQYF.

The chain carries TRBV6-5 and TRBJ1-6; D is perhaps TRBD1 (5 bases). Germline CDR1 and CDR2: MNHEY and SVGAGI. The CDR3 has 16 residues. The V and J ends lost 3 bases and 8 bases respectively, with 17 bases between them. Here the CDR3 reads CASSYRGGESDSPLHF. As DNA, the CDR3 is TGTGCCAGCAGTTATAGGGGTGGGGAATCGGATTCACCCCTCCACTTT.

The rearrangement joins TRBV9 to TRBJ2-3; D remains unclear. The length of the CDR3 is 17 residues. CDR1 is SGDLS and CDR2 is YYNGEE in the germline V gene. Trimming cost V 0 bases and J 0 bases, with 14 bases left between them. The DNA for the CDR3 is TGTGCCAGCAGCGTAGACCCTCTAGGATTTAGCACAGATACGCAGTATTTT. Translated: CASSVDPLGFSTDTQYF.

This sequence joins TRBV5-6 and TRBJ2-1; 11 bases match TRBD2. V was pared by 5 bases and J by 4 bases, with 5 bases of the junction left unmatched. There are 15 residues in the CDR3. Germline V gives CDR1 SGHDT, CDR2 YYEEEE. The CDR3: CASSPTSGGYNEQFF. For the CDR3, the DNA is TGTGCCAGCAGTCCAACTAGCGGGGGATACAATGAGCAGTTCTTC. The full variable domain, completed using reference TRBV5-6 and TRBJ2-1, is DAGVTQSPTHLIKTRGQQVTLRCSPKSGHDTVSWYQQALGQGPQFIFQYYEEEERQRGNFPDRFSGHQFPNYSSELNVNALLLGDSALYLCASSPTSGGYNEQFFGPGTRLTVL.

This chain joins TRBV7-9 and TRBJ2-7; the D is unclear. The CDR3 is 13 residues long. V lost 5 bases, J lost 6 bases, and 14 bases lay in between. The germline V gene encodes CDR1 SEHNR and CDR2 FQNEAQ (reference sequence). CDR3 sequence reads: CASSHSATIEQYF. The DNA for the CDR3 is TGTGCCAGCAGCCATTCGGCTACGATCGAGCAGTACTTC.

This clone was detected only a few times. The CDR3 sequence is CAISDSGTSGAYEQYF. The CDR3 region has the DNA TGTGCCATCAGTGATTCCGGGACTAGCGGAGCCTACGAGCAGTACTTC. The chain is built from TRBV10-3 and TRBJ2-7; 11 bases are shared with TRBD2. CDR1 and CDR2 from the germline V gene are ENHRY and SYGVKD. Trimming took 3 bases from V and 2 from J; bases not matched to a gene: 6. This CDR3 has 16 residues.

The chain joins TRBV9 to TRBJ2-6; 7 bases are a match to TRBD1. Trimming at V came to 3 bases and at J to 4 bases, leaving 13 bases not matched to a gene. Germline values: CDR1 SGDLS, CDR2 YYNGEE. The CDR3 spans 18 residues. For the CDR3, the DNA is TGTGCCAGCAGCGCCCGACAGGGACATTTCTCCGGGGCCAACGTCCTGACTTTC. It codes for CASSARQGHFSGANVLTF.

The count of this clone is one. Here the CDR3 reads CASSLQTGPTTSNQPQHF. Here the CDR3 DNA reads TGCGCCAGCAGCCTACAGACAGGGCCGACCACTAGCAATCAGCCCCAGCATTTT. The J gene is TRBJ1-5, the V gene TRBV4-1; TRBD1 matches at 7 bases. After removal of 4 bases from V and 0 bases from J, the junction contained 12 bases not matched to a gene. Germline loops: CDR1 MGHRA, CDR2 YSYEKL. CDR3 length: 18 residues.

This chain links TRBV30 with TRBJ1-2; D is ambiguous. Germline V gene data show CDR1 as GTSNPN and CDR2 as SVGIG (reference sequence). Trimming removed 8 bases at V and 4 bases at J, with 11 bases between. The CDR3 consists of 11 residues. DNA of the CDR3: TGTGCCGGACCGGCGGCCTATGGCTACACCTTC. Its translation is CAGPAAYGYTF.

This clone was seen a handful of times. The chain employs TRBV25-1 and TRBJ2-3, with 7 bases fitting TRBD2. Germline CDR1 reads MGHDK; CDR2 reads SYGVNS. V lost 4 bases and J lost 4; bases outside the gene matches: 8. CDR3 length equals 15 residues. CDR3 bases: TGTGCCAGCAGTGGCCTAGCGGTTGAGGCAGATACGCAGTATTTT. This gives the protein CASSGLAVEADTQYF.